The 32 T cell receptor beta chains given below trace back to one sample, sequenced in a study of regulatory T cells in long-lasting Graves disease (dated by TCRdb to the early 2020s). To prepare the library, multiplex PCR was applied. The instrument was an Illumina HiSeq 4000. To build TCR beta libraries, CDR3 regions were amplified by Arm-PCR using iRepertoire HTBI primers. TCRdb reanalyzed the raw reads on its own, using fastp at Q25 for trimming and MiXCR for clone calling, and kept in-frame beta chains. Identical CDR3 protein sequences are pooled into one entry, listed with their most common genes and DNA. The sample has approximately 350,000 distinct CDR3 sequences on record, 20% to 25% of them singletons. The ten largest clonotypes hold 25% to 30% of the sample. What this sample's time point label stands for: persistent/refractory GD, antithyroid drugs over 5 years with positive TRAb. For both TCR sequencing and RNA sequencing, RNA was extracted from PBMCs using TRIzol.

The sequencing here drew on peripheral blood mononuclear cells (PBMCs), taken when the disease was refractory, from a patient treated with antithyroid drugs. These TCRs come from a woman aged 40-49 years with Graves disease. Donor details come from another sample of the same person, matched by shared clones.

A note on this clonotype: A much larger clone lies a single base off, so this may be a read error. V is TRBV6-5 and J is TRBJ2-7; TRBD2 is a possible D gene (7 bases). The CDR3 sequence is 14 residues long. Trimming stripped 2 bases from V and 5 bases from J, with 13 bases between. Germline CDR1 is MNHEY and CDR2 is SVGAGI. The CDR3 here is CASSYGGGGDEQYF. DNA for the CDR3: TGTGCCAGCAGTTACGGCGGGGGCGGGGACGAGCAGTACTTC.

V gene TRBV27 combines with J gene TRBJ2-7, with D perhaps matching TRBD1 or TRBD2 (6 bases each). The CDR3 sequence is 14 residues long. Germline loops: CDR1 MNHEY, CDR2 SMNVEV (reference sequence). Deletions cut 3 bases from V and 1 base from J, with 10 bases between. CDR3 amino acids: CASSLWRGSYEQYF. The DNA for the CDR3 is TGTGCCAGCAGTTTGTGGAGGGGGTCCTACGAGCAGTACTTC.

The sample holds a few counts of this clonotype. The CDR3 region is CASQQGTNTGELFF. CDR3 sequence (DNA): TGCGCCAGCCAACAGGGAACGAACACCGGGGAGCTGTTTTTT. The chain joins TRBV10-1 to TRBJ2-2; weak D call: TRBD1 (6 bases). Per germline, CDR1 WNHNN and CDR2 SYGVQD (reference sequence). Trimming cost V 8 bases and J 0 bases, with 10 bases left between them. The CDR3 is made up of 14 amino acids.

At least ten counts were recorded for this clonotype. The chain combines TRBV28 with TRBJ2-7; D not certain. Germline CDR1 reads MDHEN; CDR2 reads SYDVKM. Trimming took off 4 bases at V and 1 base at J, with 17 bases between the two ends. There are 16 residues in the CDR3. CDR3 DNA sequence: TGTGCCAGCAGTTCTCCCCCCCGGAGTGGGTCCTACGAGCAGTACTTC. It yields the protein CASSSPPRSGSYEQYF.

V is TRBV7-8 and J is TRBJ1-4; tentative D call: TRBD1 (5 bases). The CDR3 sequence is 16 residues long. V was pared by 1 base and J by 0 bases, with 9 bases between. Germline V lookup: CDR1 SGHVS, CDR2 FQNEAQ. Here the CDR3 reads CASSLGGAATNEKLFF. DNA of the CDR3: TGTGCCAGCAGCTTAGGCGGGGCTGCAACTAATGAAAAACTGTTTTTT.

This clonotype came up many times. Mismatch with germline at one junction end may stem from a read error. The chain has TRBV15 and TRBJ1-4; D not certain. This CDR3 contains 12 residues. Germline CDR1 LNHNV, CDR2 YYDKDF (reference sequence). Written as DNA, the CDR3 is TGTGCCACCAGCGGAGAAGGTGAAAAACTGTTTTTT. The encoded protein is CATSGEGEKLFF.

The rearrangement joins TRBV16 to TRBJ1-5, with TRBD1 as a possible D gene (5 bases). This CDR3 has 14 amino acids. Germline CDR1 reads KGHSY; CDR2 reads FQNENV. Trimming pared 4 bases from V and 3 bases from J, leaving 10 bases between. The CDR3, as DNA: TGTGCCAGCAGCCGACGAGGGGACAATCAGCCCCAGCATTTT. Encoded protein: CASSRRGDNQPQHF.

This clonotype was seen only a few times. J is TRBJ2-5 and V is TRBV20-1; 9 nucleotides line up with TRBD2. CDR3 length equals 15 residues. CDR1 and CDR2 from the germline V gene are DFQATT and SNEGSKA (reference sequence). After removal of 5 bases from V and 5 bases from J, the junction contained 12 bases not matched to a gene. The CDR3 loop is CSALNSGRGGETQYF. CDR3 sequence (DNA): TGCAGTGCTCTAAATAGCGGGAGAGGTGGCGAGACCCAGTACTTC.

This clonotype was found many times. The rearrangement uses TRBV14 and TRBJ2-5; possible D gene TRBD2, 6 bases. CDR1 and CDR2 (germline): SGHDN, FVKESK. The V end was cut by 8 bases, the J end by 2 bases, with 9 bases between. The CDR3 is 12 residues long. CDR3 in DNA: TGTGCCAGCGGCGGACTACAAGAGACCCAGTACTTC. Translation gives CASGGLQETQYF.

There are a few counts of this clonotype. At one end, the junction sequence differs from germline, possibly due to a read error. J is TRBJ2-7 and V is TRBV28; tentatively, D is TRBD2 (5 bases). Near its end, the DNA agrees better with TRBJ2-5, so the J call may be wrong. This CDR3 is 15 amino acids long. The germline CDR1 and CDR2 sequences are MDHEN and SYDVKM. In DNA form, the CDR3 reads TGTACCAGCAGCCCAAAGCTAGGACTCCAAGAGACCCAGTACTTC. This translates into CTSSPKLGLQETQYF.

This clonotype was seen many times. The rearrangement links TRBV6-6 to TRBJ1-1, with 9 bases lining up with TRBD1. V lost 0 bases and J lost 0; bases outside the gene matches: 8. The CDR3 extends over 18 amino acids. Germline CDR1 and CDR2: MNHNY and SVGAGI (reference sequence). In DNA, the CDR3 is TGTGCCAGCAGTTACTCGCCGGGACAGGGCCGAGTGAACACTGAAGCTTTCTTT. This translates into CASSYSPGQGRVNTEAFF.

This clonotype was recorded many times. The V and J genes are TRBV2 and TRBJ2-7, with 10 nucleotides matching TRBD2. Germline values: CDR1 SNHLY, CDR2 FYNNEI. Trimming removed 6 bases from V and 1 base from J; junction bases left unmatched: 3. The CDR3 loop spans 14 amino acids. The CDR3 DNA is TGTGCCAGCAGGAGCGGGAGGGCATCCTACGAGCAGTACTTC. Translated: CASRSGRASYEQYF.

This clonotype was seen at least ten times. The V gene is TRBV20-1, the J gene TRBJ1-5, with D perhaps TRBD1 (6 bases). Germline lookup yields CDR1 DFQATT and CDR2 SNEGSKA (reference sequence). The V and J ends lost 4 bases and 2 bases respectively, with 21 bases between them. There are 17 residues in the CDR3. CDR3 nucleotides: TGCAGTGCTACCTCAATTACAGGGAGATGGCGCAATCAGCCCCAGCATTTT. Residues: CSATSITGRWRNQPQHF.

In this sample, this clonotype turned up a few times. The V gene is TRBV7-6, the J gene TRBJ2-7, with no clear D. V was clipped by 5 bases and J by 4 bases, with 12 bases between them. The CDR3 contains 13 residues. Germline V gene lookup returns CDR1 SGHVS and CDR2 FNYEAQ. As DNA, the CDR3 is TGTGCCAGCAGCCCGGACGGGCTTTACGAGCAGTACTTC. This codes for CASSPDGLYEQYF.

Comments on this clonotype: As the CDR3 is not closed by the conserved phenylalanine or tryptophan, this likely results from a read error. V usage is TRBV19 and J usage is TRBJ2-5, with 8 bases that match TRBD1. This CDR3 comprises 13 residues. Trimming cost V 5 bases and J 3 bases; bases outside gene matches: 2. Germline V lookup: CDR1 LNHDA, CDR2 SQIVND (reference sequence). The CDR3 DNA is TGTGCCAGTAGTCCGACAGGGGAAGAGACCCAGTACTCC. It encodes CASSPTGEETQYS.

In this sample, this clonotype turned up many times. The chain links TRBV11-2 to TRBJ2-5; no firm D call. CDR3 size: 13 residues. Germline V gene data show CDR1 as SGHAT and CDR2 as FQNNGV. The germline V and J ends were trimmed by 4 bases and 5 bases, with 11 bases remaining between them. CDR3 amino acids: CASSSKKSETQYF. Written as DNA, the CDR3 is TGTGCCAGCAGCTCTAAGAAGTCGGAGACCCAGTACTTC.

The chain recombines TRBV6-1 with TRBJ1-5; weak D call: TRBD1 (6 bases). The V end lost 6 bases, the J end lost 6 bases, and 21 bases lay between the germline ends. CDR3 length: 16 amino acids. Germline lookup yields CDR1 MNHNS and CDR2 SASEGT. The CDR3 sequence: CASRQGSLGSGQPQHF. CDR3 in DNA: TGTGCCAGCAGACAGGGTTCGCTCGGGTCTGGTCAGCCCCAGCATTTT.

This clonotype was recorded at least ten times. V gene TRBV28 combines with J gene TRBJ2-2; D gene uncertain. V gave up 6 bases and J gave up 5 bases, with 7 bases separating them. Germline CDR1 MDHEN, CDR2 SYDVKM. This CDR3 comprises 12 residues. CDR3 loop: CASSLRTGELFF. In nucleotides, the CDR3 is TGTGCCAGCAGCTTGAGAACCGGGGAGCTGTTTTTT.

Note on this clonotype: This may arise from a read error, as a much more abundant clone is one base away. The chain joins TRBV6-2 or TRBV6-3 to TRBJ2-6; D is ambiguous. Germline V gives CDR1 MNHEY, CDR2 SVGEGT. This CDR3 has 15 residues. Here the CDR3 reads CTSSYEPSGANVLTF. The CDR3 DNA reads TGTACCAGCAGTTACGAGCCCTCTGGGGCCAACGTCCTGACTTTC.

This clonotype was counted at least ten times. CDR3 DNA sequence: TGTGCCAGCAGCTTGACGGACGCGGCCTACGAGCAGTACTTC. Translated, it gives CASSLTDAAYEQYF. The gene calls are TRBV11-2 and TRBJ2-7; D not certain. CDR1 and CDR2 (germline): SGHAT, FQNNGV. The CDR3 is 14 residues long. Trimming took 3 bases from V and 2 from J, leaving 11 bases between them.

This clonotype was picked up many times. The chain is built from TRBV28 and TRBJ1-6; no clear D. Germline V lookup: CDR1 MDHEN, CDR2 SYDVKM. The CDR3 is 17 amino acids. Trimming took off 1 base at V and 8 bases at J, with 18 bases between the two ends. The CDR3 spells CASSLSGIPSSHSPLHF. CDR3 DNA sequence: TGTGCCAGCAGTTTATCGGGCATCCCCTCCTCCCATTCACCCCTCCACTTT.

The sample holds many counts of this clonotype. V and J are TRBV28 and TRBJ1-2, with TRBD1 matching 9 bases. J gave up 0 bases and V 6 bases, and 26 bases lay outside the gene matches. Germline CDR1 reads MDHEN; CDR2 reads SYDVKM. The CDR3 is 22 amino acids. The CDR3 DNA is TGTGCCAGCAGCACTAATCACAGGGGGCGCGTCATCGCCCGCCTAGCTAACTATGGCTACACCTTC. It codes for CASSTNHRGRVIARLANYGYTF.

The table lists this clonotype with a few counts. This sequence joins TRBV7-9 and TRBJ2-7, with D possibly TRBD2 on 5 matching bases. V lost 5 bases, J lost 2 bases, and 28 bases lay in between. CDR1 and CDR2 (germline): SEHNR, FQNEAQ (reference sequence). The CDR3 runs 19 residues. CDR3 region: CASSPRRPKALGEPYEQYF. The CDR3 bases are TGTGCCAGCAGCCCCCGTCGACCCAAAGCCCTCGGGGAACCCTACGAGCAGTACTTC.

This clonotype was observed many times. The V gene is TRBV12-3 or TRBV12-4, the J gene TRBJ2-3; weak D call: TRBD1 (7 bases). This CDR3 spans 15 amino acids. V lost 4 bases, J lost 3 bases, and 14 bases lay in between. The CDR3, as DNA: TGTGCCAGCAGTTCCAGACAGGGACTTACAGATACGCAGTATTTT. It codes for CASSSRQGLTDTQYF.

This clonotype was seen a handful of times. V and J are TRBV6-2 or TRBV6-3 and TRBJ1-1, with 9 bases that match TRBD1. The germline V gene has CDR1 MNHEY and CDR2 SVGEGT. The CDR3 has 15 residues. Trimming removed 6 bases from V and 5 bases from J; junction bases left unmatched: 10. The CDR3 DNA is TGTGCCAGCAGCCACCGGGGACAGGGTAGAACTGAAGCTTTCTTT. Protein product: CASSHRGQGRTEAFF.

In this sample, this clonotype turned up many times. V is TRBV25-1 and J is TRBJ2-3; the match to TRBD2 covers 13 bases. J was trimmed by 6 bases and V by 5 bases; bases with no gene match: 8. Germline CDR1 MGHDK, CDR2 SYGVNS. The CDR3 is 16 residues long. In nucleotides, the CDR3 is TGTGCCAGCAGTTCAACTAGCGGGAGGGCCTACGATACGCAGTATTTT. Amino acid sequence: CASSSTSGRAYDTQYF.

The CDR3 nucleotides read TGTGCCAGCACCGAAGCCGGGACAGGGCTTACCGGGGAGCTGTTTTTT. This encodes CASTEAGTGLTGELFF. The genes are TRBV6-1 and TRBJ2-2, with 9 bases aligning to TRBD1. The CDR3 is made up of 16 amino acids. The ends lost 7 bases at V and 5 bases at J; junction bases unmatched: 11. Looked up from germline, CDR1 is MNHNS and CDR2 is SASEGT.

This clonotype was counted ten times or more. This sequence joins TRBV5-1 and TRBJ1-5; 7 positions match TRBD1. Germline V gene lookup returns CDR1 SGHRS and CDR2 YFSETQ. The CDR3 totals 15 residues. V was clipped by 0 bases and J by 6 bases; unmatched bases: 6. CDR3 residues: CASSLAGDRSQPQHF. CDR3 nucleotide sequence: TGCGCCAGCAGCTTGGCCGGGGACAGAAGTCAGCCCCAGCATTTT.

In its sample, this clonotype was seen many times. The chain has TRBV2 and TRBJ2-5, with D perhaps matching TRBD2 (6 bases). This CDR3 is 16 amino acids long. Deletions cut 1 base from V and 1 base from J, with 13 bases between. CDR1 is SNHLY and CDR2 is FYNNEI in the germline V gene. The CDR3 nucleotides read TGTGCCAGCAGTGAAGGGTTCGCGGGAACCCAAGAGACCCAGTACTTC. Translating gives CASSEGFAGTQETQYF.

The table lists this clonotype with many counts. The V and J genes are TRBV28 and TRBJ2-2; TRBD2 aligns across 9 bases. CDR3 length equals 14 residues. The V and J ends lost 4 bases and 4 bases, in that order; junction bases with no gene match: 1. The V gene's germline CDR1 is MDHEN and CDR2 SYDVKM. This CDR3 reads CASSWREGTGELFF. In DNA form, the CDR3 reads TGTGCCAGCAGTTGGCGGGAGGGCACCGGGGAGCTGTTTTTT.

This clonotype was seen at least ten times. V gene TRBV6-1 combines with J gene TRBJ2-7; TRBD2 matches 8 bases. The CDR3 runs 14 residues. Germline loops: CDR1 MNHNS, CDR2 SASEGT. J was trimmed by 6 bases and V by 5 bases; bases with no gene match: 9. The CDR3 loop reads CASSLGTRLGEQYF. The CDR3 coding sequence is TGTGCCAGCAGTCTCGGGACTAGACTGGGCGAGCAGTACTTC.

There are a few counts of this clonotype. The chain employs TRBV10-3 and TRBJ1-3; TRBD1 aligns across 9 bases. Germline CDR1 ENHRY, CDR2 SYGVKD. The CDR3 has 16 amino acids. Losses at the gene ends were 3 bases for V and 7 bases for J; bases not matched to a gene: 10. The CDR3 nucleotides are TGTGCCATCAGTGACCCCCGGGACAGGGAGCGTAACACCATATATTTT. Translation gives CAISDPRDRERNTIYF.